This TCR beta chain was obtained from a study of breast tumors, draining lymph nodes, adjacent tissues. Each CDR3 protein is one row after TCRdb ran MiXCR on the multiplex PCR reads. Among over 250,000 distinct CDR3 sequences, about 30% were seen once, and the ten largest hold around 1.1%. Breast cancer patients provided tissue from their axillary draining lymph nodes. Trimming cost V 4 bases and J 5 bases; bases outside gene matches: 18. The CDR3 totals 19 residues. CDR1 is MGHDK and CDR2 is SYGVNS in the germline V gene. The gene calls are TRBV25-1 and TRBJ2-5; 11 nucleotides match TRBD2. The clonotype comes from a female donor with breast cancer. Some clones in this sample may be carry-over from other donors' samples. Sequenced sample: axillary lymph node tissue. CDR3 nucleotide sequence: TGTGCCAGCAGTGCTGCCGGGACTAGCGGAGACCTTATGGGGGAGACCCAGTACTTC. Protein product: CASSAAGTSGDLMGETQYF.